This is a list of T cell receptor beta chains from one sample in a study of blood T cell repertoires in COVID-19. Measured with immunoSEQ multiplex PCR; TCRdb has only the in-frame clones, and not every one. The sample contains some 400,000 clones, 85% to 90% of which appear only once. Sample: PBMCs or T cells enriched from blood (not recorded which). The receptor source for this set is a man younger than 40 who had recovered from COVID-19. CDR3s include the opening cysteine and the closing phenylalanine or tryptophan. A D gene is named only where the DNA matches it firmly. Rows give clone size only sometimes, using once, few, many, or a class for an expanded clone.

J,V,D,size,CDR3,DNA
TRBJ1-6,TRBV28,NA,NA,CASVRVNSPLHF,TGTGCCAGCGTCAGGGTTAATTCACCCCTCCACTTT
TRBJ1-1,TRBV28,NA,NA,CASSYWTGQNTEAFF,TGTGCCAGCAGTTACTGGACCGGACAGAACACTGAAGCTTTCTTT
TRBJ2-1,TRBV7-2,NA,NA,CASSLRLVLGNEQFF,TGTGCCAGCAGCCTACGACTAGTTTTGGGCAATGAGCAGTTCTTC
TRBJ2-2,TRBV3-1/TRBV3-2,TRBD2,NA,CASSPRLAGVGNTGELFF,TGTGCCAGCAGCCCGCGACTAGCGGGAGTGGGGAACACCGGGGAGCTGTTTTTT
TRBJ1-2,TRBV5-1,NA,NA,CASSLQGANYGYTF,TGCGCCAGCAGCTTACAGGGTGCTAACTATGGCTACACCTTC
TRBJ2-7,TRBV5-1,TRBD2,NA,CASSFGTSGSLQYF,TGCGCCAGCAGCTTTGGGACTAGCGGGAGTTTGCAGTACTTC
TRBJ2-1,TRBV23-1,NA,NA,CASRGLGFNEQFF,TGCGCCAGCAGGGGGCTCGGGTTCAATGAGCAGTTCTTC
TRBJ1-2,TRBV28,NA,NA,CASSLPGYGYTF,TGTGCCAGCAGTTTGCCAGGCTATGGCTACACCTTC
TRBJ2-7,TRBV2,NA,few,CASRLQGYEQYF,TGTGCCAGCAGACTACAGGGATACGAGCAGTACTTC
TRBJ2-2,TRBV5-1,NA,NA,CASSLAGSTGELFF,TGCGCCAGCAGCTTGGCCGGGAGTACCGGGGAGCTGTTTTTT
TRBJ2-5,TRBV4-1,TRBD1,once,CASSLTTQGARETQYF,TGCGCCAGCAGCCTCACGACACAGGGGGCGCGGGAGACCCAGTACTTC
TRBJ2-2,TRBV21-1,NA,NA,CASMKDRTNTGELFF,TGTGCCAGCATGAAGGACAGAACGAACACCGGGGAGCTGTTTTTT
TRBJ1-2,TRBV7-9,NA,NA,CASGYRGSADYGYTF,TGTGCCAGCGGGTACCGAGGGTCGGCGGACTATGGCTACACCTTC
TRBJ1-1,TRBV29-1,NA,NA,CSVVPGSTEAFF,TGCAGCGTTGTACCGGGATCCACTGAAGCTTTCTTT
TRBJ1-6,TRBV27,NA,NA,CASSPPGNNSPLHF,TGTGCCAGCAGCCCGCCCGGGAATAATTCACCCCTCCACTTT
TRBJ2-7,TRBV27,TRBD2,NA,CASRTSGDSYEQYF,TGTGCCAGCAGGACTAGCGGCGACTCCTACGAGCAGTACTTC
TRBJ2-3,TRBV13,TRBD2,NA,CASSLVASGALDTQYF,TGTGCCAGCAGCTTGGTCGCTAGCGGGGCCCTAGATACGCAGTATTTT
TRBJ2-1,TRBV7-9,NA,NA,CASSSGVREQFF,TGTGCCAGCAGCTCCGGGGTCCGTGAGCAGTTCTTC
TRBJ2-7,TRBV7-9,NA,NA,CASSLPTAPYEQYF,TGTGCCAGCAGCTTACCAACAGCCCCCTACGAGCAGTACTTC
TRBJ2-3,TRBV28,NA,NA,CASSLLLAASTDTQYF,TGTGCCAGCAGTTTGCTTCTAGCCGCGAGCACAGATACGCAGTATTTT
TRBJ1-2,TRBV4-1,TRBD1,NA,CASSQDQTGSGYTF,TGCGCCAGCAGCCAAGATCAGACAGGGAGTGGCTACACCTTC
TRBJ1-5,TRBV7-9,NA,NA,CASSLEYSNQPQHF,TGTGCCAGCAGCCTAGAATATAGCAATCAGCCCCAGCATTTT
TRBJ2-7,TRBV19,NA,NA,CASSDSGSSYEQYF,TGTGCCAGTAGTGACAGCGGGTCTTCCTACGAGCAGTACTTC
TRBJ1-2,TRBV2,NA,NA,CASSVDSRYVW,TGTGCCAGCAGTGTTGACAGCAGATACGTTTGG
TRBJ1-2,TRBV30,NA,NA,CAWSVGRGGYGYTF,TGTGCCTGGAGTGTCGGCAGGGGTGGGTATGGCTACACCTTC
TRBJ2-2,TRBV3-1/TRBV3-2,TRBD2,NA,CASSHRLAGKAGELFF,TGTGCCAGCAGCCACCGACTAGCGGGAAAGGCCGGGGAGCTGTTTTTT
TRBJ2-7,TRBV7-3,NA,few,CASSLTEFGEQYF,TGTGCCAGCAGCTTAACCGAGTTTGGTGAGCAGTACTTC
TRBJ2-1,TRBV5-6,NA,NA,CASSRTTASSYNEQFF,TGTGCCAGCAGCCGCACCACTGCAAGCTCCTACAATGAGCAGTTCTTC
TRBJ1-1,TRBV11-2,NA,once,CASSIRLGNTEAFF,TGTGCCAGCAGCATAAGACTGGGGAACACTGAAGCTTTCTTT
TRBJ2-1,TRBV5-1,TRBD1,NA,CASSLRGTGDNEQFF,TGCGCCAGCAGCTTGAGGGGGACAGGGGACAATGAGCAGTTCTTC
TRBJ1-1,TRBV7-2,TRBD1,NA,CASSPRGTGGFGAFF,TGTGCCAGCAGCCCCCGTGGCACAGGGGGCTTTGGAGCTTTCTTT
TRBJ1-3,TRBV9,NA,NA,CASSVGQGFGGNTIYF,TGTGCCAGCAGCGTAGGGCAGGGGTTCGGTGGAAACACCATATATTTT
TRBJ2-2,TRBV20-1,TRBD1,NA,CSASSQGANTGELFF,TGCAGTGCTAGTAGCCAGGGGGCAAACACCGGGGAGCTGTTTTTT
TRBJ2-5,TRBV27,NA,NA,CASSSGQPSLGTQYF,TGTGCCAGCAGTTCCGGACAGCCTTCCCTAGGAACCCAGTACTTC
TRBJ2-2,TRBV6-1,TRBD1,NA,CASSAPGTGDAGELFF,TGTGCCAGCAGTGCCCCCGGGACAGGGGATGCCGGGGAGCTGTTTTTT
TRBJ2-5,TRBV7-8,NA,NA,CASSTWTEETQYF,TGTGCCAGCAGCACGTGGACAGAAGAGACCCAGTACTTC
TRBJ2-5,TRBV12-3/TRBV12-4,NA,once,CASSLGVPETQYF,TGTGCCAGCAGTTTAGGAGTACCGGAGACCCAGTACTTC
TRBJ2-7,TRBV21-1,NA,NA,CASSKGVAGYEQYF,TGTGCCAGCAGCAAAGGTGTAGCGGGCTACGAGCAGTACTTC
TRBJ1-2,TRBV29-1,TRBD1,NA,CSVEDQLRQGGGYTF,TGCAGCGTTGAAGATCAGTTGAGACAGGGAGGTGGCTACACCTTC
TRBJ1-3,TRBV5-6,TRBD1,NA,CASSLGQVRNTIYF,TGTGCCAGCAGCTTAGGACAGGTCCGAAACACCATATATTTT
TRBJ2-3,TRBV7-9,NA,NA,CASSPMDRSSTDTQYF,TGTGCCAGCAGCCCCATGGACAGATCTAGCACAGATACGCAGTATTTT
TRBJ1-2,TRBV5-4,TRBD1,NA,CASSLVGGLGGYTF,TGTGCCAGCAGCTTGGTAGGGGGCTTAGGGGGCTACACCTTC
TRBJ2-7,TRBV21-1,NA,NA,CASSKGPGALSGEQYF,TGTGCCAGCAGCAAAGGCCCAGGGGCCCTTTCGGGCGAGCAGTACTTC
TRBJ2-3,TRBV3-1/TRBV3-2,TRBD2,NA,CASSQGLADTDTQYF,TGTGCCAGCAGCCAGGGACTAGCGGACACAGATACGCAGTATTTT
TRBJ2-7,TRBV3-1/TRBV3-2,TRBD2,NA,CASSPDGLAETYEQYF,TGTGCCAGCAGCCCAGACGGACTAGCGGAAACCTACGAGCAGTACTTC
TRBJ2-2,TRBV4-2,NA,NA,CASSQGTTLGGTGELFF,TGTGCCAGCAGCCAGGGGACTACCTTAGGGGGAACCGGGGAGCTGTTTTTT
TRBJ1-2,TRBV18,TRBD1,NA,CASSTAGGTGSYTF,TGTGCCAGCTCAACAGCGGGGGGGACAGGGAGCTACACCTTC
TRBJ1-5,TRBV5-5,NA,NA,CASSLQLGGQPQHF,TGTGCCAGCAGTCTTCAGCTGGGGGGTCAGCCCCAGCATTTT
TRBJ2-7,TRBV12-5,TRBD2,NA,CASGFKVAGGEQYF,TGTGCTAGTGGTTTTAAGGTAGCGGGAGGAGAGCAGTACTTC
TRBJ2-7,TRBV28,TRBD1,NA,CASSQQGARYEQYF,TGTGCCAGCAGTCAACAGGGGGCTCGCTACGAGCAGTACTTC
TRBJ1-6,TRBV5-1,TRBD1,few,CASSLTGTENSPLHF,TGCGCCAGCAGCTTAACCGGGACAGAAAATTCACCCCTCCACTTT